This TCR beta chain appears in the sequencing data of a study of blood T cell repertoires in COVID-19. This CDR3 region has 13 residues. Trimming removed 7 bases from V and 1 base from J, with 10 bases in between. Germline lookup yields CDR1 SNHLY and CDR2 FYNNEI. Original data processing: Reference gene primer amplification in the assay estimated nucleated cell counts. Assay: immunoSEQ multiplex PCR; the TCRdb copy retains only in-frame clones and omits some. D and trimming were read from the DNA, whereas the V and J calls and clone size are those reported in that table. The sample has some 100,000 clones; about 85% are singletons.

The TCR sequence derives from a human donor in a cohort sampled during active COVID-19. V gene TRBV2 combines with J gene TRBJ1-1; D remains unclear. The sequencing input was peripheral blood. CDR3 coding DNA: TGTGCCAGCACCCAACGGGGGAACACTGAAGCTTTCTTT. This translates into CASTQRGNTEAFF. Full variable domain (outside the CDR3, taken from reference TRBV2 and TRBJ1-1): EPEVTQTPSHQVTQMGQEVILRCVPISNHLYFYWYRQILGQKVEFLVSFYNNEISEKSEIFDDQFSVERPDGSNFTLKIRSTKLEDSAMYFCASTQRGNTEAFFGQGTRLTVV.